This T cell receptor (beta chain) was sequenced for a study of blood T cell repertoires in COVID-19. This table comes from immunoSEQ multiplex PCR, and its TCRdb copy is limited to in-frame clones, with some not included. The sample has 220,000 or so clones; 82% are singletons. This CDR3 comprises 14 residues. Losses at the gene ends were 2 bases for V and 7 bases for J; bases not matched to a gene: 7. CDR1 PRHDT and CDR2 FYEKMQ come from the germline V gene (reference sequence). Material for sequencing was PBMCs or T cells enriched from blood (not recorded which). This clonotype was sampled from a woman between 55 and 75 years old who had recovered from COVID-19. The chain has TRBV13 and TRBJ2-5; 7 nucleotides agree with TRBD1. This chain's CDR3 is CASSLSGQAVTQYF. Written as DNA, the CDR3 is TGTGCCAGCAGCTTATCTGGACAGGCAGTGACCCAGTACTTC.